This T cell receptor (beta chain) was profiled in a study of T cell responses to AZD1222 COVID-19 vaccine. Comments on this clone: Antigen: not known.

Second-dose timings of about 4 or about 12 weeks were pooled. The V gene's germline CDR1 is SGHNT and CDR2 YENEEA. V gave up 5 bases and J gave up 2 bases; unmatched junction bases: 5. The CDR3 has 15 residues. Profiling relied on immunoSEQ multiplex PCR, and the TCRdb table lists in-frame clones only, not all of them. The sample lists around 130,000 clones, around 90% occurring once. Study-wide results and caveats: Baseline seropositivity characterized only a handful of AZD1222 recipients.

The chain recombines TRBV11-3 with TRBJ2-3; 9 bases agree with TRBD1. The receptor's source is an adult who received the AZD1222 COVID-19 vaccine. The specimen comprised peripheral blood, sampled 28 days after the second AZD1222 dose. This chain's CDR3 is CASSIGTGPTDTQYF. CDR3 DNA sequence: TGTGCCAGCAGCATCGGGACAGGGCCCACAGATACGCAGTATTTT.